This T cell receptor (beta chain) derives from a study of T cell repertoires in cytomegalovirus infection. Looking at the study overall: CMV epitopes used comprised recently identified HLA-C-restricted ones and well-studied HLA-B-restricted ones. Study results and caveats: Dominating the ex vivo response were TCR beta clonotypes that were CMV-specific and HLA-C-restricted.

V gave up 2 bases and J gave up 0 bases; unmatched junction bases: 13. Germline CDR1 and CDR2: MNHGY and SAAAGT. This CDR3 has 18 residues. As concerns this clonotype: Its matching antigen is unknown.

TCRdb itself ran the reads through MiXCR, one entry per CDR3 protein. The top ten clones hold roughly an eighth of a sample with around 900,000 distinct CDR3 sequences, less than 35% of them seen once. The receptor comes from a human donor in good health (CMV status not recorded). Some clones in this sample may be carry-over from other donors' samples. The gene calls are TRBV6-8 and TRBJ2-7; TRBD2 agrees at 7 bases. The sample consisted of cultured CD8+ T cells from PBMCs, taken from culture after CMV antigen stimulation. CDR3 loop: CASSYQMGDAGDSYEQYF. DNA of the CDR3: TGTGCCAGCAGTTACCAGATGGGGGATGCGGGGGACTCCTACGAGCAGTACTTC.